A selection of T cell receptor beta chains follows, all from one sample in a study of B cell selection in AIRE deficiency. Some clones are missing from TCRdb's copy, which holds only in-frame ones; the method was immunoSEQ multiplex PCR. Seen here are under 30,000 clones, about 96% observed once, and the top ten hold 0.22%. Sequenced sample: CD4+CD127+ conventional T cells sorted from PBMCs. All receptors come from a human donor in good health. The CDR3 runs from the conserved cysteine through the conserved F or W. D genes are given only for firm matches. Clone size, where shown, is once, few, many, or a class for clones that have expanded.

D gene: TRBD1
J gene: TRBJ1-5
clone size: -
V gene: TRBV28
CDR3 protein: CASSRQGGNQPQHF
CDR3 DNA: TGTGCCAGCAGTAGACAGGGGGGGAATCAGCCCCAGCATTTT

D gene: TRBD1
J gene: TRBJ1-2
clone size: -
V gene: TRBV20-1
CDR3 protein: CSASPGQGATF
CDR3 DNA: TGCAGTGCTTCCCCGGGACAGGGGGCCACCTTC

D gene: -
J gene: TRBJ1-1
clone size: -
V gene: TRBV30
CDR3 protein: CAWSFGQNTEAFF
CDR3 DNA: TGTGCCTGGAGTTTTGGGCAGAACACTGAAGCTTTCTTT

D gene: -
J gene: TRBJ1-1
clone size: -
V gene: TRBV2
CDR3 protein: CASSVVSTEAFF
CDR3 DNA: TGTGCCAGCAGTGTGGTGAGCACTGAAGCTTTCTTT

D gene: -
J gene: TRBJ1-4
clone size: -
V gene: TRBV19
CDR3 protein: CASLRGVGEKLFF
CDR3 DNA: TGTGCCAGCCTCAGGGGTGTTGGTGAAAAACTGTTTTTT

D gene: TRBD1
J gene: TRBJ1-1
clone size: -
V gene: TRBV10-3
CDR3 protein: CAIRPGQSLSFDTEAFF
CDR3 DNA: TGTGCCATCAGGCCGGGACAGAGTCTATCCTTTGACACTGAAGCTTTCTTT

D gene: TRBD2
J gene: TRBJ2-2
clone size: -
V gene: TRBV5-1
CDR3 protein: CASSSIGLAGVETGELFF
CDR3 DNA: TGCGCCAGCAGCAGCATCGGACTAGCGGGAGTCGAGACCGGGGAGCTGTTTTTT

D gene: -
J gene: TRBJ2-7
clone size: -
V gene: TRBV7-1
CDR3 protein: CASSWKGTSYEQYF
CDR3 DNA: TGTGCCAGCAGCTGGAAGGGCACATCCTACGAGCAGTACTTC

D gene: -
J gene: TRBJ2-7
clone size: -
V gene: TRBV7-2
CDR3 protein: CASSLSQGYEQYF
CDR3 DNA: TGTGCCAGCAGCTTATCACAGGGCTACGAGCAGTACTTC

D gene: TRBD1
J gene: TRBJ1-1
clone size: -
V gene: TRBV5-1
CDR3 protein: CASSLFAGGTEAFF
CDR3 DNA: TGCGCCAGCAGCTTGTTCGCAGGGGGCACTGAAGCTTTCTTT

D gene: -
J gene: TRBJ2-2
clone size: -
V gene: TRBV27
CDR3 protein: CASSLITGELFF
CDR3 DNA: TGTGCCAGCAGTCTGATCACCGGGGAGCTGTTTTTT

D gene: -
J gene: TRBJ2-6
clone size: -
V gene: TRBV10-3
CDR3 protein: CAIKDGGSSGANVLTF
CDR3 DNA: TGTGCCATCAAAGACGGCGGCTCCTCTGGGGCCAACGTCCTGACTTTC

D gene: -
J gene: TRBJ1-2
clone size: -
V gene: TRBV15
CDR3 protein: CATSRDLADKTF
CDR3 DNA: TGTGCCACCAGCAGAGATCTGGCGGATAAGACCTTC

D gene: TRBD1
J gene: TRBJ2-3
clone size: -
V gene: TRBV11-3
CDR3 protein: CASSLVHETGDGPDTQYF
CDR3 DNA: TGTGCCAGCAGCTTAGTGCATGAGACAGGGGATGGGCCAGATACGCAGTATTTT

D gene: -
J gene: TRBJ2-7
clone size: -
V gene: TRBV7-2
CDR3 protein: CASSLTPRYEQYF
CDR3 DNA: TGTGCCAGCAGCCTGACTCCCCGCTACGAGCAGTACTTC

D gene: -
J gene: TRBJ1-1
clone size: -
V gene: TRBV10-3
CDR3 protein: CAISSDGSNTEAFF
CDR3 DNA: TGTGCCATCAGCTCAGACGGTAGCAACACTGAAGCTTTCTTT

D gene: TRBD1
J gene: TRBJ2-7
clone size: -
V gene: TRBV4-3
CDR3 protein: CASSQEGTGSYEQYF
CDR3 DNA: TGCGCCAGCAGCCAAGAGGGGACAGGGTCCTACGAGCAGTACTTC

D gene: -
J gene: TRBJ1-2
clone size: -
V gene: TRBV29-1
CDR3 protein: CSVGLGWGGYGYTF
CDR3 DNA: TGCAGCGTCGGGTTAGGGTGGGGCGGCTATGGCTACACCTTC

D gene: -
J gene: TRBJ2-7
clone size: -
V gene: TRBV5-1
CDR3 protein: CASRSLPGAYEQYF
CDR3 DNA: TGCGCCAGTAGAAGTCTGCCAGGCGCCTACGAGCAGTACTTC

D gene: -
J gene: TRBJ1-3
clone size: -
V gene: TRBV9
CDR3 protein: CASSVEGSGNTIYF
CDR3 DNA: TGTGCCAGCAGCGTAGAGGGTTCTGGAAACACCATATATTTT

D gene: -
J gene: TRBJ1-2
clone size: -
V gene: TRBV28
CDR3 protein: CASSLGHTAYGYTF
CDR3 DNA: TGTGCCAGCAGTTTGGGACACACTGCCTATGGCTACACCTTC

D gene: -
J gene: TRBJ2-1
clone size: -
V gene: TRBV9
CDR3 protein: CASSPRRDNEQFF
CDR3 DNA: TGTGCCAGCAGCCCCCGCCGGGACAATGAGCAGTTCTTC

D gene: -
J gene: TRBJ2-7
clone size: -
V gene: TRBV2
CDR3 protein: CASSTDSYEQYF
CDR3 DNA: TGTGCCAGCAGTACCGACTCTTACGAGCAGTACTTC

D gene: TRBD1
J gene: TRBJ2-7
clone size: once
V gene: TRBV6-5
CDR3 protein: CASSKDRGQEQYF
CDR3 DNA: TGTGCCAGCAGCAAGGACAGGGGGCAGGAGCAGTACTTC

D gene: -
J gene: TRBJ2-2
clone size: once
V gene: TRBV11-3
CDR3 protein: CASSLASNTGELFF
CDR3 DNA: TGTGCCAGCAGCTTGGCCTCGAACACCGGGGAGCTGTTTTTT

D gene: TRBD2
J gene: TRBJ2-7
clone size: -
V gene: TRBV5-1
CDR3 protein: CASSWGGYEQYF
CDR3 DNA: TGCGCCAGCAGCTGGGGGGGCTACGAGCAGTACTTC

D gene: -
J gene: TRBJ2-2
clone size: -
V gene: TRBV9
CDR3 protein: CASSVGIETGELFF
CDR3 DNA: TGTGCCAGCAGCGTAGGGATAGAAACCGGGGAGCTGTTTTTT

D gene: TRBD1
J gene: TRBJ2-7
clone size: -
V gene: TRBV27
CDR3 protein: CASSPDRSLSYEQYF
CDR3 DNA: TGTGCCAGCAGCCCGGACAGGTCCCTCTCCTACGAGCAGTACTTC

D gene: TRBD2
J gene: TRBJ2-3
clone size: -
V gene: TRBV7-9
CDR3 protein: CASSLGGLAGGLADTQYF
CDR3 DNA: TGTGCCAGCAGCTTGGGTGGCCTAGCGGGAGGCCTCGCAGATACGCAGTATTTT

D gene: TRBD2
J gene: TRBJ2-7
clone size: -
V gene: TRBV5-4
CDR3 protein: CASSRLAGAYEQYF
CDR3 DNA: TGTGCCAGCAGCAGACTAGCGGGAGCCTACGAGCAGTACTTC

D gene: -
J gene: TRBJ1-5
clone size: -
V gene: TRBV2
CDR3 protein: CASKGRGNQPQHF
CDR3 DNA: TGTGCCAGCAAGGGCAGGGGCAATCAGCCCCAGCATTTT

D gene: -
J gene: TRBJ2-1
clone size: -
V gene: TRBV4-1
CDR3 protein: CASSQVRLVKYNEQFF
CDR3 DNA: TGCGCCAGCAGCCAAGTTAGGCTAGTAAAATACAATGAGCAGTTCTTC

D gene: -
J gene: TRBJ1-5
clone size: once
V gene: TRBV4-3
CDR3 protein: CASSQVLPARGNAKPQHF
CDR3 DNA: TGCGCCAGCAGCCAAGTTCTCCCCGCCCGGGGCAACGCGAAGCCCCAGCATTTT

D gene: TRBD2
J gene: TRBJ2-1
clone size: once
V gene: TRBV7-9
CDR3 protein: CASIGTSGNSYNEQFF
CDR3 DNA: TGTGCCAGCATTGGAACTAGCGGAAACTCCTACAATGAGCAGTTCTTC

D gene: -
J gene: TRBJ1-1
clone size: -
V gene: TRBV4-3
CDR3 protein: CASSQERGSTEAFF
CDR3 DNA: TGCGCCAGCAGCCAAGAGCGAGGGTCCACTGAAGCTTTCTTT

D gene: TRBD1
J gene: TRBJ2-1
clone size: -
V gene: TRBV7-6
CDR3 protein: CASSFTGGDEQFF
CDR3 DNA: TGTGCCAGCAGCTTCACAGGGGGCGATGAGCAGTTCTTC

D gene: -
J gene: TRBJ2-7
clone size: -
V gene: TRBV27
CDR3 protein: CASSTSAGPLGEQYF
CDR3 DNA: TGTGCCAGCAGCACATCTGCCGGACCGCTGGGCGAGCAGTACTTC

D gene: -
J gene: TRBJ2-6
clone size: -
V gene: TRBV10-3
CDR3 protein: CAISFSGGANVLTF
CDR3 DNA: TGTGCCATCAGTTTTTCGGGTGGGGCCAACGTCCTGACTTTC

D gene: TRBD1
J gene: TRBJ1-6
clone size: once
V gene: TRBV19
CDR3 protein: CASTWTGDRSSPLHF
CDR3 DNA: TGTGCCAGTACCTGGACAGGGGACCGATCTTCACCCCTCCACTTT

D gene: -
J gene: TRBJ1-2
clone size: -
V gene: TRBV4-3
CDR3 protein: CASSHRGFGGYTF
CDR3 DNA: TGCGCCAGCAGCCATAGAGGGTTCGGTGGCTACACCTTC